The rows below give T cell receptor beta chains drawn from one sample of a study of blood T cell repertoires in COVID-19. This table comes from immunoSEQ multiplex PCR, and its TCRdb copy is limited to in-frame clones, with some not included. The sample records 150,000 to 200,000 clones, approximately 90% being singletons. Sequenced: peripheral blood. These receptors originate from a man between 18 and 29 years old who had recovered from COVID-19. CDR3s include the opening cysteine and the closing phenylalanine or tryptophan. D genes are given only for firm matches. Clone size is given for some rows only: seen once, a few or many times, or a class if the clone is expanded.

TRBJ1-6 . TRBV9 TRBD1 15 CASSPRTGVPSPLHF TGTGCCAGCAGCCCCCGGACAGGGGTTCCTTCACCCCTCCACTTT
TRBJ1-2 once TRBV10-1 . 15 CASTIGQKVNYGYTF TGCGCCAGCACCATTGGACAGAAAGTGAACTATGGCTACACCTTC
TRBJ1-5 . TRBV28 . 21 CASSWSWIGTRDSYSNQPQHF TGTGCCAGCAGCTGGTCGTGGATTGGGACACGCGATTCTTATAGCAATCAGCCCCAGCATTTT
TRBJ2-3 . TRBV5-1 TRBD2 16 CASSLLAGEGTDTQYF TGCGCCAGCAGCTTGCTAGCGGGAGAGGGCACAGATACGCAGTATTTT
TRBJ2-1 few TRBV2 TRBD2 14 CASSARTSDNEQFF TGTGCCAGCAGTGCGCGGACTAGCGACAATGAGCAGTTCTTC
TRBJ2-2 . TRBV6-1 TRBD1 17 CASSERGDRAYTGELFF TGTGCCAGCAGTGAAAGGGGGGACAGGGCTTACACCGGGGAGCTGTTTTTT
TRBJ2-7 . TRBV9 . 13 CASSVGGDREQYF TGTGCCAGCAGCGTAGGGGGGGATAGAGAGCAGTACTTC
TRBJ2-3 . TRBV9 . 15 CASSVGGGLQDTQYF TGTGCCAGCAGCGTAGGTGGAGGGCTACAAGATACGCAGTATTTT
TRBJ2-1 . TRBV5-1 TRBD2 17 CASSSVLAGVTYNEQFF TGCGCCAGCAGCTCTGTCCTAGCGGGAGTAACCTACAATGAGCAGTTCTTC
TRBJ1-1 . TRBV11-2 TRBD1 14 CASSRDREVTEAFF TGTGCCAGCAGCCGCGACAGGGAGGTCACTGAAGCTTTCTTT
TRBJ2-1 . TRBV4-1 TRBD2 15 CASTTTSGNYNEQFF TGCGCCAGTACCACAACTAGCGGGAACTACAATGAGCAGTTCTTC
TRBJ1-1 . TRBV27 . 14 CASSLGSVNTEAFF TGTGCCAGCAGCCTTGGTAGCGTGAACACTGAAGCTTTCTTT
TRBJ1-4 . TRBV5-6 TRBD1 16 CASSLRTGATNEKLFF TGTGCCAGCAGCCTCCGGACAGGAGCAACTAATGAAAAACTGTTTTTT
TRBJ1-5 . TRBV12-3/TRBV12-4 . 13 CASSFAGDQPQHF TGTGCCAGCAGTTTTGCAGGGGATCAGCCCCAGCATTTT
TRBJ2-7 . TRBV7-2 . 15 CASSLFFGSNYEQYF TGTGCCAGCAGCCTGTTTTTCGGTTCGAACTACGAGCAGTACTTC
TRBJ2-1 . TRBV2 . 12 CASFTSYNEQFF TGTGCCAGCTTCACATCCTACAATGAGCAGTTCTTC
TRBJ2-5 once TRBV6-5 TRBD2 15 CASSSDGAGEETQYF TGTGCCAGCAGCTCCGATGGGGCGGGGGAAGAGACCCAGTACTTC
TRBJ2-2 . TRBV5-1 . 15 CASSLTGSRTGELFF TGCGCCAGCAGCTTAACCGGGTCCCGCACCGGGGAGCTGTTTTTT
TRBJ1-1 . TRBV7-9 . 12 CASSRDVTEAFF TGTGCCAGCAGCCGGGATGTCACTGAAGCTTTCTTT
TRBJ2-5 . TRBV5-6 TRBD2 17 CASSHTGQGGIQETQYF TGTGCCAGCAGCCATACAGGCCAGGGAGGGATCCAAGAGACCCAGTACTTC
TRBJ1-6 few TRBV5-8 . 13 CASSLEGHPPLHF TGTGCCAGCAGCTTGGAGGGACACCCGCCCCTCCACTTT
TRBJ2-1 . TRBV9 TRBD1 15 CASSAEDRGFDEQFF TGTGCCAGCAGCGCGGAGGACAGGGGGTTCGATGAGCAGTTCTTC
TRBJ1-5 . TRBV20-1 . 15 CSASTSRGPNQPQHF TGCAGTGCTAGTACTTCTAGGGGCCCTAATCAGCCCCAGCATTTT
TRBJ2-7 . TRBV5-5 . 14 CASSLGGPTYEQYF TGTGCCAGCAGCTTGGGGGGGCCGACCTACGAGCAGTACTTC
TRBJ1-5 . TRBV23-1 TRBD1 15 CASSQSTGGLQPQHF TGCGCCAGCAGTCAGTCTACAGGGGGCCTTCAGCCCCAGCATTTT